The entry that follows covers one T cell receptor beta chain sequence. The record originates from a study of PD-L1 blockade in urothelial cancer. Noted time point: peripheral blood 6 weeks after treatment start. Some clones are missing from TCRdb's copy, which holds only in-frame ones; the method was immunoSEQ multiplex PCR. The data show about 41,000 clones, about 88% seen once. The CDR3 spans 15 residues. V lost 4 bases and J lost 6; bases outside the gene matches: 10. Germline V gene data show CDR1 as SGHTS and CDR2 as YDEGEE. V and J are TRBV5-8 and TRBJ1-5; 7 nucleotides align to TRBD1. The TCR sequence derives from a man aged 65 to 79 with urothelial cancer. Sequences were derived from PBMCs, sampled around atezolizumab (anti-PD-L1) treatment. The CDR3 reads CASSPKRGQGQPQHF. CDR3 coding DNA: TGTGCCAGCAGCCCCAAAAGGGGGCAGGGTCAGCCCCAGCATTTT.